Following are 20 T cell receptor beta chains from one sample sequenced in a study of read filtering for tumor transcriptome and immune sequencing. Molecular barcoded adaptors covering alpha/delta and beta/gamma chains were used on roughly 370 ng RNA. MiXCR was run by TCRdb on the reads, yielding one entry per CDR3 protein. The table records tens of thousands of distinct CDR3 sequences, about 21% of them present only once. Sequencing input: a population of CD138-negative cells sorted from bone marrow. Receptors originate from a donor at least 40 years old with multiple myeloma.

Many counts were recorded for this clonotype. The chain has TRBV6-1 and TRBJ2-2; D perhaps matches TRBD2 (6 bases). Germline assignment: CDR1 MNHNS and CDR2 SASEGT. The V end was cut by 6 bases, the J end by 4 bases, with 18 bases between. There are 16 residues in the CDR3. This CDR3 reads CASRGSSEAGTGELFF. In DNA, the CDR3 is TGTGCCAGCAGGGGGTCTAGCGAGGCGGGCACCGGGGAGCTGTTTTTT.

The genes are TRBV11-2 and TRBJ1-3; D unresolved. The CDR3 is made up of 14 amino acids. The ends were cut back, 5 bases at V and 0 bases at J, with 8 bases in the middle. Germline V CDR1 and CDR2: SGHAT, FQNNGV. This chain's CDR3 is CASSRLSSGNTIYF. CDR3 bases: TGTGCCAGCAGCAGATTAAGCTCTGGAAACACCATATATTTT.

This clonotype was seen many times. The chain couples TRBV5-1 to TRBJ1-4; a weak D match, TRBD1 (6 bases). Per the germline V gene, CDR1 is SGHRS and CDR2 is YFSETQ. Trimming pared 3 bases from V and 7 bases from J, leaving 13 bases between. The CDR3 has 14 amino acids. This chain's CDR3 is CASSSGDSSEKLFF. CDR3 coding DNA: TGCGCCAGCAGCTCAGGGGACTCGAGTGAAAAACTGTTTTTT.

This clonotype was found many times. V is TRBV6-1 and J is TRBJ2-7; TRBD2 agrees at 10 bases. Per germline, CDR1 MNHNS and CDR2 SASEGT. CDR3 length: 16 amino acids. The V segment lost 6 bases and the J segment 1 base; nucleotides outside the gene matches: 9. This chain's CDR3 is CASSSSLAGRSYEQYF. The CDR3 nucleotides read TGTGCCAGCAGCTCCTCACTAGCGGGACGTTCCTACGAGCAGTACTTC.

Points on this clonotype: A much larger clone lies a single base off, so this may be a read error. The genes are TRBV4-2 and TRBJ2-3; 9 bases agree with TRBD1. CDR1 and CDR2 (germline): LGHNA, YNFKEQ. With 8 bases clipped from V and 3 bases from J, the junction kept 6 bases outside the gene matches. The CDR3 is 14 amino acids. The CDR3 bases are TGTGCCAGCTGCCCGGGACAGGGAACAGATACGCAGTATTTT. This sequence encodes CASCPGQGTDTQYF.

Note on this clonotype: A read error is possible here, since a much larger clone lies one base away. The rearrangement uses TRBV20-1 and TRBJ2-3; 7 bases align to TRBD2. Germline V gives CDR1 DFQATT, CDR2 SNEGSKA (reference sequence). The CDR3 has 14 amino acids. The ends lost 0 bases at V and 14 bases at J; junction bases unmatched: 14. The CDR3 sequence: CSARDRGPAGRWYF. Written as DNA, the CDR3 is TGCAGTGCTAGAGATCGGGGACCAGCGGGGCGGTGGTATTTT.

Ten or more counts support this clonotype. The chain carries TRBV19 and TRBJ2-4; the D is unclear. Per germline, CDR1 LNHDA and CDR2 SQIVND (reference sequence). Deletions cut 1 base from V and 11 bases from J, with 9 bases between. The CDR3 is 12 amino acids. The chain's CDR3 is CASSIGGHVQYF. Written as DNA, the CDR3 is TGTGCCAGTAGTATAGGTGGCCATGTTCAGTACTTC.

This clonotype has at least ten counts. V usage is TRBV28 and J usage is TRBJ2-1, with 8 bases lining up with TRBD2. V shed 4 bases and J 10 bases; nucleotides not matched to a gene: 6. The CDR3 extends over 13 amino acids. CDR1 is MDHEN and CDR2 is SYDVKM in the germline V gene. The chain's CDR3 is CASSSPGRVEQFF. As DNA, the CDR3 is TGTGCCAGCAGTTCCCCCGGGAGGGTAGAGCAGTTCTTC.

Many counts were recorded for this clonotype. This chain links TRBV7-3 with TRBJ2-1; unclear D gene. Germline CDR1 SGHTA, CDR2 FQGTGA. The CDR3 extends over 15 amino acids. The V and J ends lost 4 bases and 5 bases respectively, with 15 bases between them. The CDR3 here is CASSSLYPGDNEQFF. The DNA of the CDR3 is TGTGCCAGCAGCTCTCTATATCCCGGTGACAATGAGCAGTTCTTC.

In its sample, this clonotype was seen a few times. The missing conserved phenylalanine or tryptophan at the end of this CDR3 makes a read error likely. The chain employs TRBV20-1 and TRBJ2-5; TRBD1 agrees at 10 bases. The junction had 9 bases not matched to a gene; V was cut back by 6 bases and J by 5 bases. The CDR3 has 14 residues. Germline values: CDR1 DFQATT, CDR2 SNEGSKA (reference sequence). CDR3 residues: CSANREDRGETQYL. The CDR3 DNA is TGCAGTGCAAACCGAGAGGACAGGGGGGAGACCCAGTACCTC.

This clonotype was counted many times. This chain links TRBV19 with TRBJ2-3; D not certain. Germline lookup yields CDR1 LNHDA and CDR2 SQIVND (reference sequence). Between the trimmed V and J ends, which lost 6 bases and 0 bases, there was a span of 7 bases. The CDR3 totals 13 residues. The CDR3 DNA sequence: TGTGCCAGTAGGGGATCTAGCACAGATACGCAGTATTTT. Residues: CASRGSSTDTQYF.

This clonotype has at least ten counts. The chain is built from TRBV9 and TRBJ2-2; 7 bases agree with TRBD1. The CDR3 is 17 amino acids. V trimming: 0 bases; J trimming: 6 bases; junction bases outside the gene matches: 11. CDR1 and CDR2 from the germline V gene are SGDLS and YYNGEE. CDR3 sequence: CASSVASSRGKAGELFF. DNA for the CDR3: TGTGCCAGCAGCGTAGCTAGTTCCAGGGGGAAGGCCGGGGAGCTGTTTTTT.

This clonotype showed up many times. The gene calls are TRBV20-1 and TRBJ2-2, with 10 bases lining up with TRBD2. Germline-derived CDR1 and CDR2 are DFQATT and SNEGSKA (reference sequence). The CDR3 is 16 amino acids. Losses at the gene ends were 6 bases for V and 1 base for J; bases not matched to a gene: 8. The CDR3 DNA is TGCAGTGCCAGTGGACTAGCGGATTTGAACACCGGGGAGCTGTTTTTT. Its translation: CSASGLADLNTGELFF.

Many counts were recorded for this clonotype. The chain couples TRBV6-5 to TRBJ1-4, with 8 bases lining up with TRBD1. CDR1 MNHEY and CDR2 SVGAGI come from the germline V gene. This CDR3 has 16 amino acids. V lost 0 bases and J lost 4; bases outside the gene matches: 4. DNA for the CDR3: TGTGCCAGCAGTTACTCGGGCACAGGGGGTAATGAAAAACTGTTTTTT. This encodes CASSYSGTGGNEKLFF.

This clonotype occurred many times. The chain employs TRBV24-1 and TRBJ2-4; no clear D. V lost 4 bases and J 3 bases, leaving 6 bases between the germline ends. Germline CDR1 and CDR2: KGHDR and SFDVKD. The CDR3 spans 13 residues. The CDR3 here is CATSEADKNIQYF. The CDR3, as DNA: TGTGCCACCAGTGAGGCCGACAAAAACATTCAGTACTTC.

This clonotype was found many times. A read error may account for a junction end that differs from germline. The chain is built from TRBV12-3 or TRBV12-4 and TRBJ2-7, with D perhaps TRBD1 or TRBD2 (5 bases each). CDR3 size: 13 residues. Here the CDR3 DNA reads TGTGCCAGCAGGCCCACAAGCGCCGGGGCGGCGCACTTC. This translates into CASRPTSAGAAHF.

CDR3 amino acids: CASSRGGRQITSTDTQYF. The CDR3 DNA follows: TGTGCCAGCAGCCGGGGGGGAAGACAGATCACTAGCACAGATACGCAGTATTTT. V is TRBV6-6 and J is TRBJ2-3, with 8 nucleotides matching TRBD2. The germline V gene has CDR1 MNHNY and CDR2 SVGAGI (reference sequence). The CDR3 has 18 amino acids. Trimming at V came to 6 bases and at J to 0 bases, leaving 14 bases not matched to a gene.

The chain has TRBV29-1 and TRBJ2-3; D not resolved. The V end was cut by 4 bases, the J end by 4 bases, with 9 bases between. The CDR3 covers 12 residues. Germline CDR1 SQVTM, CDR2 ANQGSEA. DNA for the CDR3: TGCAGCGTTGGGGGTAGCTCAGATACGCAGTATTTT. The encoded protein is CSVGGSSDTQYF.

The chain joins TRBV10-3 to TRBJ2-3; D is uncertain. The V end lost 4 bases, the J end lost 3 bases, and 11 bases lay between the germline ends. Germline V lookup: CDR1 ENHRY, CDR2 SYGVKD. This CDR3 spans 14 amino acids. CDR3 sequence: CAISGKGPTDTQYF. In DNA, the CDR3 is TGTGCCATCAGTGGTAAAGGACCGACAGATACGCAGTATTTT.

Ten or more counts support this clonotype. This chain uses TRBV7-6 with TRBJ2-5; 8 bases match TRBD1. Germline lookup yields CDR1 SGHVS and CDR2 FNYEAQ. This CDR3 has 16 residues. V lost 4 bases and J lost 2; bases outside the gene matches: 9. The CDR3 spells CASSSDNRGVQETQYF. DNA for the CDR3: TGTGCCAGCAGCTCGGACAACAGGGGGGTACAAGAGACCCAGTACTTC.